The following is a TCR beta chain sequence with its context. Antigen specificity is unknown. This entry comes from a study of cytomegalovirus exposure and HLA in healthy donors. The study, taken as a whole, reports: Most TCR sequences were uncommon, yet certain public TCRs appeared in many donors.

Germline lookup yields CDR1 SGHTS and CDR2 YDEGEE. Trimming removed 0 bases from V and 5 bases from J, with 8 bases in between. This CDR3 spans 13 amino acids. Use of 60 Vbeta and 13 Jbeta primers characterized the PCR. Clones were sequenced by immunoSEQ multiplex PCR, and TCRdb holds only the in-frame ones, with some missing. Of 95,000 to 100,000 clones in the sample, 65% to 85% were seen once. Material for sequencing was PBMCs. V and J are TRBV5-8 and TRBJ2-5; D is uncertain. The TCR was taken from a woman aged 55 to 70 in good health and CMV-seropositive. In DNA form, the CDR3 reads TGTGCCAGCAGCTTGGGCGGTTACGAGACCCAGTACTTC. Translation: CASSLGGYETQYF.